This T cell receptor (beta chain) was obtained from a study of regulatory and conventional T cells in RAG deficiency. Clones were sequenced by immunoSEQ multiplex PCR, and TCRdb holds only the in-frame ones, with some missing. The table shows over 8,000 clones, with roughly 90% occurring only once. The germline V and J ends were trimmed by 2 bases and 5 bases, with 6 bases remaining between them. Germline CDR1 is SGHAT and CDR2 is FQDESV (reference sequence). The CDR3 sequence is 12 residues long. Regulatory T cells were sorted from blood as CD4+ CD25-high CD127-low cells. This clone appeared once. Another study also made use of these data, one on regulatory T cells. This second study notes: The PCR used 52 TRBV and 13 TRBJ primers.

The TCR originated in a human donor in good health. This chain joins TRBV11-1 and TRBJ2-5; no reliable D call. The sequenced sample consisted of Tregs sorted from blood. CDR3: CASSLTTETQYF. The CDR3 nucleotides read TGTGCCAGCAGCTTAACAACGGAGACCCAGTACTTC.